This TCR beta chain was recorded in a study of cytomegalovirus exposure and HLA in healthy donors. Study-level results: Available immune exposure information covered CMV serostatus only. Highly shared sequence variants in one cluster were likely a sequencing artifact. Cytomegalovirus status was reportedly diagnosed by the classifier with high sensitivity and specificity.

PCR was performed using 60 Vbeta and 13 Jbeta primers. Clones were sequenced by immunoSEQ multiplex PCR, and TCRdb holds only the in-frame ones, with some missing. The table lists nearly 300,000 clones, just over 85% of them singletons. A note on this clone: Antigen unknown.

V was trimmed by 0 bases and J by 7 bases, leaving 13 bases between them. The CDR3 has 15 residues. The germline V gene has CDR1 SGDLS and CDR2 YYNGEE. The chain uses TRBV9 and TRBJ2-2; D perhaps matches TRBD1 (5 bases). The source is a middle-aged man in good health and CMV-seropositive. The sample comprised PBMCs. The CDR3 DNA reads TGTGCCAGCAGCGTAGGGCAGGGTTATAGCGGGGAGCTGTTTTTT. It is translated as CASSVGQGYSGELFF.